This T cell receptor (beta chain) is drawn from a study of OX40 agonist ivuxolimab in advanced cancers. For the study at large: It was permissible to have had prior anti-PD-1, anti-PD-L1 or anti-CTLA-4 therapy, and around 40% had some.

The protocol was immunoSEQ multiplex PCR, while the TCRdb copy is restricted to in-frame clones and leaves out a portion. In the table there are 50,000 or so clones, more than 85% of which are singletons. There are 12 residues in the CDR3. With 9 bases clipped from V and 10 bases from J, the junction kept 7 bases outside the gene matches. Germline CDR1 SEHNR, CDR2 FQNEAQ (reference sequence). The chain carries TRBV7-9 and TRBJ2-4; 9 positions match TRBD2. The sequence derives from an adult with an advanced solid tumor such as melanoma, head and neck, liver or kidney cancer. Sample: CD4+ or CD8+ T cells sorted from blood, taken in a trial of the OX40 agonist ivuxolimab. CDR3 in amino acids: CARRGLAKIQYF. Written as DNA, the CDR3 is TGTGCCAGGCGGGGACTAGCTAAGATTCAGTACTTC.